This T cell receptor beta chain was captured by sequencing in a study of T cell responses to AZD1222 COVID-19 vaccine. Findings of the study overall: After the peak T cell response, and only then, were repertoires sampled.

Trimming left V 7 bases short and J 0 bases short, with 16 bases between. There are 17 residues in the CDR3. Germline CDR1 MGHDK, CDR2 SYGVNS. Profiling relied on immunoSEQ multiplex PCR, and the TCRdb table lists in-frame clones only, not all of them. The data contain some 120,000 clones, about 90% of them singletons. With respect to this clone: Its specificity is not known.

The chain is built from TRBV25-1 and TRBJ1-6; possibly TRBD1 for D (6 bases). This clonotype originated in an adult in good health. The sample in question was peripheral blood, obtained on day 0 of AZD1222 vaccination. The CDR3 nucleotides are TGTGCCAGCACCCTGGGGGGCCTCAGCTCCTATAATTCACCCCTCCACTTT. It translates to CASTLGGLSSYNSPLHF.